These 3 T cell receptor beta chains share one sample of origin, sequenced in a study of T cell clones after liver transplantation. TCRdb's table, derived via immunoSEQ multiplex PCR, lists solely in-frame clones and lacks some. The profile shows some 120,000 clones, about nine tenths of them singletons. The starting material was CD4+ T cells from blood, obtained 12 months after liver transplant. These TCRs come from a human patient who received a liver transplant. Part of the T cell pool may stem from the graft donor.

This clone showed up just once. The chain links TRBV7-2 to TRBJ1-5; D uncertain. V lost 1 base to trimming and J lost 0 bases, with 7 bases between them. Germline V CDR1 and CDR2: SGHTA, FQGNSA. The CDR3 runs to 15 residues. The CDR3 DNA reads TGTGCCAGCAGCTTAGGCCCAAATAGCAATCAGCCCCAGCATTTT. Protein sequence: CASSLGPNSNQPQHF.

The chain combines TRBV2 with TRBJ1-5; no clear D gene. CDR1 and CDR2 (germline): SNHLY, FYNNEI. The ends were cut back, 6 bases at V and 0 bases at J, with 12 bases in the middle. This CDR3 comprises 15 residues. For the CDR3, the DNA is TGTGCCAGCAGACGGACCCTAAATAGCAATCAGCCCCAGCATTTT. Its protein is CASRRTLNSNQPQHF.

This chain connects TRBV19 to TRBJ1-1, with 7 bases matching TRBD1. Germline assignment: CDR1 LNHDA and CDR2 SQIVND (reference sequence). There are 14 residues in the CDR3. The trim removed 4 bases at V and 5 bases at J, leaving 7 bases unmatched. Here the CDR3 reads CASSSWTGWTEAFF. The CDR3 region has the DNA TGTGCCAGTAGTAGCTGGACAGGTTGGACTGAAGCTTTCTTT. The variable domain in full, completed from reference TRBV19 and TRBJ1-1, reads DGGITQSPKYLFRKEGQNVTLSCEQNLNHDAMYWYRQDPGQGLRLIYYSQIVNDFQKGDIAEGYSVSREKKESFPLTVTSAQKNPTAFYLCASSSWTGWTEAFFGQGTRLTVV.